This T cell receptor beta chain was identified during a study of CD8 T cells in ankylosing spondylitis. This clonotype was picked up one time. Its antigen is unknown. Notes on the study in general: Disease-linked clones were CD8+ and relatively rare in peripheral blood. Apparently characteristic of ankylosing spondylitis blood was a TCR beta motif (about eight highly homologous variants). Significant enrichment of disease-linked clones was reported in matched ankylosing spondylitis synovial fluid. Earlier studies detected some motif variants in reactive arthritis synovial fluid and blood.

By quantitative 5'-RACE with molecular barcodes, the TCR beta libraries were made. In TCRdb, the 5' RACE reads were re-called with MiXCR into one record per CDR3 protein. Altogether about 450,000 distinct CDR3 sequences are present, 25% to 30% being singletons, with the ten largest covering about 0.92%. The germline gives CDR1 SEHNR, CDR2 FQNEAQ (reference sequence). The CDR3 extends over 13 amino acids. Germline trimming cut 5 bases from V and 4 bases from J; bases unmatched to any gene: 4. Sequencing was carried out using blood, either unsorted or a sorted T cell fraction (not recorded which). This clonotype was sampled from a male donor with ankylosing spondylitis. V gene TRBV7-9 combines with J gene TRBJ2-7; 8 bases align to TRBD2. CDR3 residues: CASSARGGYEQYF. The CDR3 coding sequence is TGTGCCAGCAGCGCCCGGGGGGGTTACGAGCAGTACTTC.